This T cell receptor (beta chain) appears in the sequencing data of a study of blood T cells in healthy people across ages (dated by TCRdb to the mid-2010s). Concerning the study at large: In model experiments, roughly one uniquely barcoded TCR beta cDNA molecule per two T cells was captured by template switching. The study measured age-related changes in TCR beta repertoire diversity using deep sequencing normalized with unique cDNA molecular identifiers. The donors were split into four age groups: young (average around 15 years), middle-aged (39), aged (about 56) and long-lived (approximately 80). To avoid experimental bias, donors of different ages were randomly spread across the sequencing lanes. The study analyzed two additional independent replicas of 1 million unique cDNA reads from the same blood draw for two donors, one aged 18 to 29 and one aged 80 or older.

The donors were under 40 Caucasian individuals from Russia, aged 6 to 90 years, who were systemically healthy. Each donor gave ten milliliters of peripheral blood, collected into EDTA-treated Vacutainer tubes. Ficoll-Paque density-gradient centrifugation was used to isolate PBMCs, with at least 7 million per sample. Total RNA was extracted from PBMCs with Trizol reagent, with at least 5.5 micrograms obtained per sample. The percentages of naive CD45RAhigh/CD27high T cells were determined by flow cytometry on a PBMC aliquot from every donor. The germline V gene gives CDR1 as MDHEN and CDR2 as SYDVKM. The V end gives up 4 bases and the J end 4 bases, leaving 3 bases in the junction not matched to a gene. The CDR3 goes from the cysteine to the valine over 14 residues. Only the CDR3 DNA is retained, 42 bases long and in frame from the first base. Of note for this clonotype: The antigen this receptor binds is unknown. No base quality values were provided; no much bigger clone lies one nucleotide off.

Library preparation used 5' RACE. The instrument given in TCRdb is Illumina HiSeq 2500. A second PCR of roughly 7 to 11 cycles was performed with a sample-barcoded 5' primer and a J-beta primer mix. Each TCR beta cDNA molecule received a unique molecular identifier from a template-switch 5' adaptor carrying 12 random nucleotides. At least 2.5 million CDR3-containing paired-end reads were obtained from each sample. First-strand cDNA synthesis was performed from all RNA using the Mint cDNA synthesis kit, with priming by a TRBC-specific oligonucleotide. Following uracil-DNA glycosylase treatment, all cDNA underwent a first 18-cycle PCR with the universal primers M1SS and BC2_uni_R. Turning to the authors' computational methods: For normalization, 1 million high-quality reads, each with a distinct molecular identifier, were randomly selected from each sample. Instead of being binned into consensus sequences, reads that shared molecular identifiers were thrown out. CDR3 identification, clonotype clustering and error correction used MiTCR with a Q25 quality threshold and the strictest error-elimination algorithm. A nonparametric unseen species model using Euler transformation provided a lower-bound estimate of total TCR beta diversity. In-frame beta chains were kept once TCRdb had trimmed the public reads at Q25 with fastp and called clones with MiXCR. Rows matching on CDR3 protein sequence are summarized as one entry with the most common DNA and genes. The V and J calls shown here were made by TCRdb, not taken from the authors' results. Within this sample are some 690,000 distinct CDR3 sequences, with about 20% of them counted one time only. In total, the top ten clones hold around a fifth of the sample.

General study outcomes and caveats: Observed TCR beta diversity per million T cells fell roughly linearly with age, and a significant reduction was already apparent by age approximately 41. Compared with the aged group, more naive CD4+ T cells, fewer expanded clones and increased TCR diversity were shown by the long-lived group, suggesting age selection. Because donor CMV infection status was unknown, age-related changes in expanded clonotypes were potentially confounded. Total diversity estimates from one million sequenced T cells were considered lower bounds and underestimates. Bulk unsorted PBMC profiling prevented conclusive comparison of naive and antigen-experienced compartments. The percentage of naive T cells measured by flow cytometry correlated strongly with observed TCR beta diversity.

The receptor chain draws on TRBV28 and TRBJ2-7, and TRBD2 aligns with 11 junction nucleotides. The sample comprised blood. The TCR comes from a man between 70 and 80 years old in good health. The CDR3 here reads CASSSTSGKYEQYV. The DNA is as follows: TGTGCCAGCAGTTCGACTAGCGGGAAGTACGAGCAGTACGTC.